This T cell receptor beta chain was observed in a study of T cell responses to AZD1222 COVID-19 vaccine. General study findings and limits: Dominant at 160-218 and 743-854, vaccine-associated CD4 TCRs also spanned spike. Recipients of two AZD1222 doses showed rising Spike-specific TCR breadth and depth.

Comments on this clone: Its target is unknown.

Libraries were prepared by immunoSEQ multiplex PCR; TCRdb keeps only in-frame clonotypes and omits some of them. The repertoire has about 120,000 clones, about 90% of them found once; the top ten carry roughly 4.1%. Germline loops: CDR1 ENHRY, CDR2 SYGVKD. The CDR3 is 13 amino acids. V was clipped by 4 bases and J by 6 bases, with 10 bases between them. The specimen was peripheral blood, collected on day 0 of AZD1222 vaccination. The V and J genes are TRBV10-3 and TRBJ2-1; D ambiguous. The source is an adult in good health. CDR3 nucleotide sequence: TGTGCCATCAGTGGCCTACAGTCCAATGAGCAGTTCTTC. Translated, it gives CAISGLQSNEQFF.